The rows below give T cell receptor beta chains drawn from one sample of a study of blood T cell repertoires in COVID-19. The assay was immunoSEQ multiplex PCR, and TCRdb's table has in-frame clones only and misses some. Among some 180,000 clones listed, less than 90% were seen once. Sequenced sample: peripheral blood. The source is a man between 70 and 80 years old with active or convalescent COVID-19. Both conserved end residues are part of each CDR3. The order of the fields is V gene, J gene, D gene, clone size, CDR3 protein, CDR3 DNA. D genes are given only for firm matches. Clone size, where shown, is once, few, many, or a class for clones that have expanded.

v_call: TRBV7-8
j_call: TRBJ2-7
d_call: TRBD1
clone_size: NA
cdr3_aa: CASSSEQGAAYEQYF
cdr3_nt: TGTGCCAGCAGCTCTGAGCAGGGGGCCGCTTACGAGCAGTACTTC

v_call: TRBV7-2
j_call: TRBJ2-2
d_call: TRBD1
clone_size: NA
cdr3_aa: CASSFSGTGRAGELFF
cdr3_nt: TGTGCCAGCAGCTTTTCCGGGACAGGGAGAGCCGGGGAGCTGTTTTTT

v_call: TRBV5-1
j_call: TRBJ1-2
d_call: NA
clone_size: NA
cdr3_aa: CASSLGRQALYGYTF
cdr3_nt: TGCGCCAGCAGCTTGGGAAGACAGGCGCTCTATGGCTACACCTTC

v_call: TRBV5-1
j_call: TRBJ2-7
d_call: TRBD2
clone_size: NA
cdr3_aa: CASSLVLAGEGEQYF
cdr3_nt: TGCGCCAGCAGCTTGGTACTAGCGGGAGAGGGCGAGCAGTACTTC

v_call: TRBV7-3
j_call: TRBJ2-1
d_call: NA
clone_size: NA
cdr3_aa: CASSLGSSSYNEQFF
cdr3_nt: TGTGCCAGCAGCTTAGGGTCTAGCTCCTACAATGAGCAGTTCTTC

v_call: TRBV18
j_call: TRBJ2-1
d_call: TRBD2
clone_size: NA
cdr3_aa: CASSPPGLALNEQFF
cdr3_nt: TGTGCCAGCTCACCACCGGGACTAGCGTTGAATGAGCAGTTCTTC

v_call: TRBV9
j_call: TRBJ1-4
d_call: NA
clone_size: NA
cdr3_aa: CASSVATGGSEKLFF
cdr3_nt: TGTGCCAGCAGCGTAGCTACGGGGGGAAGCGAAAAACTGTTTTTT

v_call: TRBV21-1
j_call: TRBJ1-2
d_call: NA
clone_size: NA
cdr3_aa: CASSKVAGGCYGYTF
cdr3_nt: TGTGCCAGCAGCAAAGTAGCAGGGGGGTGCTATGGCTACACCTTC

v_call: TRBV7-2
j_call: TRBJ1-4
d_call: NA
clone_size: NA
cdr3_aa: CASSLDRALNEKLFF
cdr3_nt: TGTGCCAGCAGCTTAGACAGGGCTCTTAATGAAAAACTGTTTTTT

v_call: TRBV11-3
j_call: TRBJ2-3
d_call: TRBD1
clone_size: once
cdr3_aa: CASSRGQGATDTQYF
cdr3_nt: TGTGCCAGCAGCCGGGGACAGGGGGCAACAGATACGCAGTATTTT

v_call: TRBV7-8
j_call: TRBJ1-1
d_call: NA
clone_size: NA
cdr3_aa: CASSSTWAIGEAFF
cdr3_nt: TGTGCCAGCAGCTCAACATGGGCTATCGGTGAAGCTTTCTTT

v_call: TRBV5-4
j_call: TRBJ1-3
d_call: TRBD1
clone_size: once
cdr3_aa: CASSPWTGSSGNTIYF
cdr3_nt: TGTGCCAGCAGCCCCTGGACAGGCAGCTCTGGAAACACCATATATTTT

v_call: TRBV7-7
j_call: TRBJ2-7
d_call: NA
clone_size: NA
cdr3_aa: CASSLGTRYEQYF
cdr3_nt: TGTGCTAGCAGCTTAGGGACTCGCTACGAGCAGTACTTC

v_call: TRBV13
j_call: TRBJ1-2
d_call: NA
clone_size: NA
cdr3_aa: CASSSLQGNYGYTF
cdr3_nt: TGTGCCAGCAGTTCACTTCAGGGGAACTATGGCTACACCTTC

v_call: TRBV3-1/TRBV3-2
j_call: TRBJ2-7
d_call: TRBD2
clone_size: NA
cdr3_aa: CASSQGTSGAVYEQYF
cdr3_nt: TGTGCCAGCAGCCAAGGAACTAGCGGGGCGGTCTACGAGCAGTACTTC

v_call: TRBV5-4
j_call: TRBJ2-7
d_call: TRBD2
clone_size: NA
cdr3_aa: CASSRTSGSPHEQYF
cdr3_nt: TGTGCCAGCAGCCGGACTAGCGGGAGCCCCCACGAGCAGTACTTC

v_call: TRBV30
j_call: TRBJ1-1
d_call: TRBD1
clone_size: NA
cdr3_aa: CAWVRRDRGLGEANTEAFF
cdr3_nt: TGTGCCTGGGTACGCCGGGACAGGGGGCTGGGGGAGGCGAACACTGAAGCTTTCTTT

v_call: TRBV28
j_call: TRBJ1-2
d_call: NA
clone_size: NA
cdr3_aa: CASSPNNYGYTF
cdr3_nt: TGTGCCAGCAGCCCAAATAACTATGGCTACACCTTC